The present T cell receptor beta chain was sequenced within a study of monozygotic twins with inflammatory bowel disease. About this clonotype itself: As yet, its antigen is unknown.

Germline loops: CDR1 SGDLS, CDR2 YYNGEE. The CDR3 runs 15 residues. Study-level results: What may have added variability to patient repertoires is that immunosuppressive treatments differed.

Total RNA, at 3,000 to 4,000 ng, went into every TCR library. Template switching was used to attach UMIs, which incorporated a 6-nucleotide sample barcode. TCRdb reanalyzed the 5' RACE reads and collapses them to one entry per CDR3 protein, without DNA. This repertoire includes about 440,000 distinct CDR3 sequences. The chain is built from TRBV9 and TRBJ2-1; no DNA is available, so the TRBD2 call from TCRdb remains unchecked. This TCR derives from a human donor with ulcerative colitis or Crohn's disease, or a healthy co-twin of an affected twin (not recorded which). Sequencing was carried out using blood. This chain's CDR3 is CASSVSSGGAYEQFF. Full variable domain (missing parts from reference TRBV9 and TRBJ2-1): DSGVTQTPKHLITATGQRVTLRCSPRSGDLSVYWYQQSLDQGLQFLIQYYNGEERAKGNILERFSAQQFPDLHSELNLSSLELGDSALYFCASSVSSGGAYEQFFGPGTRLTVL.